This TCR beta chain was captured in a study of blood T cell repertoires in COVID-19. About the research overall: Acute and convalescent COVID-19 specimens originated in the United States, Italy and Spain. The analysed material was cDNA or gDNA that came from T cells, B-cell-depleted T cells, or PBMCs.

Germline lookup yields CDR1 MDHEN and CDR2 SYDVKM. The CDR3 has 15 amino acids. V shed 2 bases, J shed 4 bases, and the junction held 6 bases outside the gene matches. Per the original data handling: Amplifying reference gene primers gave estimates of nucleated cell counts. Some clones are missing from TCRdb's copy, which holds only in-frame ones; the method was immunoSEQ multiplex PCR. V and J calls and clone size follow that table, whereas D and trimming were derived from the DNA. The sample consists of more than 200,000 clones, about 86% of them appearing once. Sequencing was done on a sample of peripheral blood. J is TRBJ1-1 and V is TRBV28, with 8 bases aligning to TRBD1. The receptor's source is a man in his forties or fifties with active or convalescent COVID-19. Written as DNA, the CDR3 is TGTGCCAGCAGTTTACCAGGGGGCTTGAGCACTGAAGCTTTCTTT. It is translated as CASSLPGGLSTEAFF.